This entry is about one T cell receptor beta chain. Its target is not known. This record comes from a study of T cell repertoires in cytomegalovirus infection. Study in general: In public TCR beta signatures, there were indications of both CMV infection and matching HLA type. Regarding the study as a whole: Public TCR beta family frequency separated CMV-and-HLA carriers, including in an independent cohort. HLA-C-restricted TCR beta clonotypes specific for CMV led the ex vivo response.

In TCRdb, the reads were re-called with MiXCR into one record per CDR3 protein. The table lists around 450,000 distinct CDR3 sequences, approximately 30% of them singletons. This TCR was recovered from a human donor in good health (CMV status not recorded). Some clones in this sample may be carry-over from other donors' samples. Sequencing was carried out using PBMCs.

The CDR3 protein is CSARDGGTSGYTF. In nucleotides, the CDR3 is TGCAGTGCTAGAGATGGCGGGACTTCGGGCTACACCTTC. J is TRBJ1-2 and V is TRBV20-1, with a tentative D call TRBD1 (5 bases). V lost 0 bases to trimming and J lost 8 bases, with 13 bases between them. CDR1 is DFQATT, CDR2 SNEGSKA, per germline (reference sequence). The CDR3 covers 13 residues.